The 26 T cell receptor beta chains in this list originate from one sample, sequenced in a study of T cell responses to AZD1222 COVID-19 vaccine (dated by TCRdb to the early 2020s). The library was prepared using the immunoSEQ multiplex PCR assay. In its TCRdb copy, this immuneACCESS table keeps in-frame sequences only and misses some clones. Where compared with another copy, unresolved V genes explain less than half of these, and the others have no known cause. Recorded for this sample are over 150,000 clones; around nine tenths of them occurred a single time. The ten largest clones take up around 1.5% of the sample. The sample's time point, from its label and the paper: baseline before first vaccination. The specimen was peripheral blood, collected on day 0 of AZD1222 vaccination. Every receptor here comes from an adult in good health.

The genes are TRBV6-5 and TRBJ2-7; no reliable D call. CDR3 length equals 15 residues. V was pared by 0 bases and J by 5 bases, with 14 bases between. The germline gives CDR1 MNHEY, CDR2 SVGAGI. The CDR3 nucleotides read TGTGCCAGCAGTTACTCGAATTTACAGTCCCACGAGCAGTACTTC. The encoded protein is CASSYSNLQSHEQYF.

This clone was recorded only once. The chain is built from TRBV6-4 and TRBJ1-2, with D possibly being TRBD1 (6 bases). The CDR3 contains 13 residues. Trimming removed 3 bases from V and 8 bases from J, with 13 bases in between. Per germline, CDR1 MRHNA and CDR2 SNTAGT. CDR3 sequence (DNA): TGTGCCAGCAGTGAAACAGGGTCTACCGGCTACACCTTC. Protein product: CASSETGSTGYTF.

This clone was seen a handful of times. The chain recombines TRBV18 with TRBJ1-3, with TRBD1 matching 7 bases. CDR1 and CDR2 from the germline V gene are KGHSH and LQKENI. CDR3 length: 14 amino acids. V shed 6 bases and J 2 bases; nucleotides not matched to a gene: 4. For the CDR3, the DNA is TGTGCCAGCTCTTACAGGGGCCCTGGAAACACCATATATTTT. Translated, it gives CASSYRGPGNTIYF.

V usage is TRBV7-2 and J usage is TRBJ2-1; 9 nucleotides match TRBD2. Germline values: CDR1 SGHTA, CDR2 FQGNSA. Germline trimming cut 2 bases from V and 7 bases from J; bases unmatched to any gene: 12. This CDR3 region has 17 residues. The CDR3 region is CASSLPQSGGRGNEQFF. CDR3 in DNA: TGTGCCAGCAGCTTACCGCAAAGCGGGGGGAGGGGGAATGAGCAGTTCTTC. Supplemented by reference TRBV7-2 and TRBJ2-1, the full variable domain reads GAGVSQSPSNKVTEKGKDVELRCDPISGHTALYWYRQSLGQGLEFLIYFQGNSAPDKSGLPSDRFSAERTGGSVSTLTIQRTQQEDSAVYLCASSLPQSGGRGNEQFFGPGTRLTVL.

V is TRBV27 and J is TRBJ1-3; D may be TRBD1 (5 bases). This CDR3 region has 16 residues. Germline assignment: CDR1 MNHEY and CDR2 SMNVEV (reference sequence). Trimming took off 5 bases at V and 0 bases at J, with 14 bases between the two ends. The CDR3 nucleotides read TGTGCCAGCAGTCCCCGGACAACATTCTCTGGAAACACCATATATTTT. This sequence encodes CASSPRTTFSGNTIYF.

This rearrangement joins TRBV11-2 to TRBJ2-7; 9 positions match TRBD2. From germline, CDR1 is SGHAT and CDR2 FQNNGV. J lost 5 bases, V lost 5 bases, and 7 bases had no gene match. This CDR3 contains 14 residues. The CDR3 region has the DNA TGTGCCAGCAGCCCCGGCGCGGGAGGGGACGAGCAGTACTTC. Encoded protein: CASSPGAGGDEQYF.

The V gene is TRBV2, the J gene TRBJ2-7; D unclear. The V end lost 0 bases, the J end lost 7 bases, and 10 bases lay between the germline ends. CDR3 size: 13 residues. Germline loops: CDR1 SNHLY, CDR2 FYNNEI. CDR3 sequence: CASSEASRDEQYF. The CDR3 DNA sequence: TGTGCCAGCAGTGAAGCGTCTAGGGATGAGCAGTACTTC.

The V gene is TRBV7-9, the J gene TRBJ2-1; D might be TRBD1 or TRBD2, each matching 5 bases. Germline lookup yields CDR1 SEHNR and CDR2 FQNEAQ (reference sequence). The CDR3 covers 14 residues. Deletions cut 5 bases from V and 4 bases from J, with 12 bases between. CDR3 loop: CASSPTGPYNEQFF. CDR3 sequence (DNA): TGTGCCAGCAGCCCTACGGGGCCGTACAATGAGCAGTTCTTC.

The CDR3 region is CASSLDPAGAYEQYF. CDR3 DNA sequence: TGTGCCAGCAGCTTGGATCCAGCGGGAGCCTACGAGCAGTACTTC. This chain joins TRBV5-6 and TRBJ2-7, with 8 bases that match TRBD2. The CDR3 has 15 residues. Trimming removed 0 bases from V and 2 bases from J; junction bases left unmatched: 4. Germline V gene sequence: CDR1 SGHDT, CDR2 YYEEEE.

The rearrangement uses TRBV19 and TRBJ2-1; D is unresolved. Germline CDR1 is LNHDA and CDR2 is SQIVND (reference sequence). CDR3 size: 14 residues. The V end lost 6 bases, the J end lost 6 bases, and 15 bases lay between the germline ends. DNA of the CDR3: TGTGCCAGTAGGAAGGGTACCAAAGTCAATGAGCAGTTCTTC. Translating gives CASRKGTKVNEQFF.

Only a few counts were recorded for this clone. Other DNA sequences in the same sample also yield this CDR3. The rearrangement links TRBV6-5 to TRBJ2-3; TRBD2 matches 13 bases. CDR3 length: 15 amino acids. The germline V gene encodes CDR1 MNHEY and CDR2 SVGAGI. V lost 6 bases and J lost 3; bases outside the gene matches: 3. The CDR3 DNA reads as TGTGCCAGCAGGTCGGGACTAGCGGGAACAGATACGCAGTATTTT. Its translation: CASRSGLAGTDTQYF.

This clone has only a few counts. DNA of the CDR3: TGCAGCGTTGAAGATACAGGGTCTGGGGCTTACACTGAAGCTTTCTTT. It encodes CSVEDTGSGAYTEAFF. The chain employs TRBV29-1 and TRBJ1-1; D is perhaps TRBD1 (6 bases). Trimming took 0 bases from V and 3 from J, leaving 17 bases between them. The CDR3 consists of 16 residues. The germline V gene encodes CDR1 SQVTM and CDR2 ANQGSEA.

This rearrangement joins TRBV4-3 to TRBJ2-7, with TRBD1 matching 8 bases. CDR1 and CDR2 from the germline V gene are LGHNA and YSLEER. V was clipped by 1 base and J by 6 bases; unmatched bases: 5. This CDR3 has 14 residues. The CDR3, as DNA: TGCGCCAGCAGCCAAGGATCAGGGGGCTCCGAGCAGTACTTC. This translates into CASSQGSGGSEQYF.

Concerning this clone: The same CDR3 can be traced to other DNA sequences in this sample. CDR3 DNA: TGTGCCTGGAGCGAAGACAGGGGAACTGAAGCTTTCTTT. This translates into CAWSEDRGTEAFF. The rearrangement joins TRBV30 to TRBJ1-1, with 8 bases fitting TRBD1. The CDR3 runs 13 residues. With 3 bases clipped from V and 5 bases from J, the junction kept 5 bases outside the gene matches. The germline CDR1 and CDR2 sequences are GTSNPN and SVGIG (reference sequence).

V gene TRBV23-1 combines with J gene TRBJ2-3; D may be TRBD2 (5 bases). TRBV23-1 is classed as an ORF, of uncertain function. The CDR3 loop spans 14 amino acids. V lost 0 bases, J lost 1 base, and 5 bases lay in between. CDR3 protein: CASSQSAGTDTQYF. Here the CDR3 DNA reads TGCGCCAGCAGTCAATCAGCGGGCACAGATACGCAGTATTTT.

J is TRBJ2-1 and V is TRBV7-6; 14 bases match TRBD2. The CDR3 is made up of 15 amino acids. With V trimmed by 3 bases and J by 8 bases, 3 bases remained unmatched. The germline gives CDR1 SGHVS, CDR2 FNYEAQ. CDR3 DNA sequence: TGTGCCAGCAGCTTTGGGACTAGCGGGAGCTATGAGCAGTTCTTC. Translation gives CASSFGTSGSYEQFF.

The rearrangement links TRBV7-9 to TRBJ1-1; weak D call: TRBD1 (6 bases). CDR1 SEHNR and CDR2 FQNEAQ come from the germline V gene (reference sequence). V was cut by 3 bases and J by 5 bases, with 16 bases left in between. This CDR3 has 15 residues. CDR3 sequence reads: CASSFLPGARTEAFF. The DNA for the CDR3 is TGTGCCAGCAGCTTTCTCCCAGGGGCGCGGACTGAAGCTTTCTTT.

V is TRBV9 and J is TRBJ1-2; 7 bases align to TRBD1. The CDR3 is 14 residues long. Trimming at V came to 3 bases and at J to 6 bases, leaving 8 bases not matched to a gene. Germline-derived CDR1 and CDR2 are SGDLS and YYNGEE. CDR3: CASSDTGTAHGYTF. CDR3 sequence (DNA): TGTGCCAGCAGCGACACCGGGACAGCGCATGGCTACACCTTC.

The J gene is TRBJ2-7, the V gene TRBV2, with D tentatively TRBD2 (6 bases). Trimming left V 3 bases short and J 6 bases short, with 9 bases between. Germline V gives CDR1 SNHLY, CDR2 FYNNEI. The CDR3 runs 12 residues. CDR3 loop: CASSDWGVEQYF. The CDR3 DNA reads TGTGCCAGCAGTGATTGGGGGGTCGAGCAGTACTTC.

The chain is built from TRBV20-1 and TRBJ2-7; 9 bases map to TRBD1. The trim removed 6 bases at V and 0 bases at J, leaving 9 bases unmatched. The CDR3 consists of 15 residues. Germline loops: CDR1 DFQATT, CDR2 SNEGSKA (reference sequence). The DNA for the CDR3 is TGCAGTGCCAGTGGAGGGACAGGGCTCTCCTACGAGCAGTACTTC. This sequence encodes CSASGGTGLSYEQYF.

The V and J genes are TRBV27 and TRBJ2-3; D gene unclear. Germline V lookup: CDR1 MNHEY, CDR2 SMNVEV (reference sequence). This CDR3 is built from 14 residues. Trimming removed 7 bases at V and 2 bases at J, with 13 bases between. CDR3 DNA: TGTGCCAGCATTAAGACCGACCACACAGATACGCAGTATTTT. Translating gives CASIKTDHTDTQYF.

The rearrangement joins TRBV7-8 to TRBJ1-3; D perhaps matches TRBD1 (5 bases). This CDR3 comprises 15 residues. V dropped 4 bases and J dropped 2 bases, with 12 bases sitting between them. Looked up from germline, CDR1 is SGHVS and CDR2 is FQNEAQ. CDR3: CASSYDRNPGNTIYF. CDR3 bases: TGTGCCAGCAGCTACGACAGAAACCCTGGAAACACCATATATTTT.

The V and J genes are TRBV7-9 and TRBJ2-2, with 7 bases that match TRBD2. Germline assignment: CDR1 SEHNR and CDR2 FQNEAQ (reference sequence). The CDR3 is made up of 15 amino acids. Trimming at V came to 1 base and at J to 4 bases, leaving 3 bases not matched to a gene. The chain's CDR3 is CASSLDGGGTGELFF. CDR3 sequence (DNA): TGTGCCAGCAGCTTAGATGGCGGGGGCACCGGGGAGCTGTTTTTT.

This rearrangement joins TRBV28 to TRBJ2-7; D not resolved. The germline V and J ends were trimmed by 4 bases and 5 bases, with 9 bases remaining between them. CDR3 length: 12 amino acids. CDR1 and CDR2 from the germline V gene are MDHEN and SYDVKM. This chain's CDR3 is CASSSTFHEQYF. DNA for the CDR3: TGTGCCAGCAGTTCTACTTTCCACGAGCAGTACTTC.

The chain uses TRBV6-1 and TRBJ2-1; TRBD2 matches 7 bases. There are 14 residues in the CDR3. Per the germline V gene, CDR1 is MNHNS and CDR2 is SASEGT. The V segment lost 2 bases and the J segment 6 bases; nucleotides outside the gene matches: 4. CDR3 sequence: CASSERASGNEQFF. The DNA of the CDR3 is TGTGCCAGCAGTGAAAGGGCTAGCGGCAATGAGCAGTTCTTC.

The chain has TRBV6-6 and TRBJ1-5; D unclear. The CDR3 covers 13 residues. Looked up from germline, CDR1 is MNHNY and CDR2 is SVGAGI (reference sequence). Trimming cost V 7 bases and J 3 bases, with 10 bases left between them. The CDR3 region is CASTPHPNQPQHF. CDR3 coding DNA: TGTGCCAGCACCCCCCACCCCAATCAGCCCCAGCATTTT.